This TCR beta chain was obtained from a study of T cell responses to AZD1222 COVID-19 vaccine. Sequenced by immunoSEQ multiplex PCR; TCRdb stores in-frame clones only, minus some. Here the sample spans fewer than 150,000 clones, about nine tenths being singletons. Comment on this clone: Its matching antigen is unknown.

Germline V gene data show CDR1 as LNHDA and CDR2 as SQIVND (reference sequence). J lost 2 bases, V lost 4 bases, and 4 bases had no gene match. CDR3 length equals 15 residues. General study points: Spike-specific TCR breadth and depth rose after two AZD1222 doses. Seropositive at baseline were only 5 to 7 AZD1222 recipients. Distributed over spike, vaccine-associated CD4 TCRs predominated at 160-218 and 743-854. Donors were chiefly white British, with a greater number of females, and clonal diversity was perhaps underestimated.

The sample in question was peripheral blood, obtained on day 0 of AZD1222 vaccination. The TCR comes from an adult in good health. V is TRBV19 and J is TRBJ2-1; 8 bases are shared with TRBD2. Here the CDR3 DNA reads TGTGCCAGTAGTACGAGCGGGAGCACCTACAATGAGCAGTTCTTC. Translation gives CASSTSGSTYNEQFF. The variable domain in full, with the rest retrieved from reference TRBV19 and TRBJ2-1, is DGGITQSPKYLFRKEGQNVTLSCEQNLNHDAMYWYRQDPGQGLRLIYYSQIVNDFQKGDIAEGYSVSREKKESFPLTVTSAQKNPTAFYLCASSTSGSTYNEQFFGPGTRLTVL.